The next 21 T cell receptor beta chains were all read from a single sample in a study of T cells in Graves' hyperthyroidism and ophthalmopathy. Amplified regions were TCR beta CDR3 sequences from RNA transcripts. Initially, a first-round RT-PCR of the TCR CDR3 employed the HTBI primer set. In TCRdb, the multiplex PCR reads were re-called with MiXCR into one record per CDR3 protein. This repertoire shows about 690,000 distinct CDR3 sequences, 17% found once; its top ten account for roughly a sixth. The sample taken for sequencing was blood. These receptors all stem from a man between 50 and 59 years old with Graves' hyperthyroidism.

This clonotype was recorded at least ten times. This chain joins TRBV28 and TRBJ1-1; 11 bases line up with TRBD1. The CDR3 contains 15 residues. Looked up from germline, CDR1 is MDHEN and CDR2 is SYDVKM. The ends lost 7 bases at V and 3 bases at J; junction bases unmatched: 7. This chain's CDR3 is CASNGRDRGDTEAFF. The CDR3, as DNA: TGTGCCAGCAACGGAAGGGACAGGGGGGACACTGAAGCTTTCTTT.

This clonotype was detected ten times or more. The rearrangement uses TRBV28 and TRBJ1-1; D ambiguous. This CDR3 is 15 amino acids long. Germline V gives CDR1 MDHEN, CDR2 SYDVKM. With 2 bases removed from V and 0 bases from J, the gap between germline ends came to 10 bases. The CDR3 nucleotides are TGTGCCAGCAGTTTACGGGGATTCATGAACACTGAAGCTTTCTTT. Protein sequence: CASSLRGFMNTEAFF.

This clonotype has just one count. V gene TRBV2 combines with J gene TRBJ2-3; D may be TRBD1 (6 bases). The CDR3 runs to 12 residues. CDR1 SNHLY and CDR2 FYNNEI come from the germline V gene. Trimming took 9 bases from V and 5 from J, leaving 12 bases between them. CDR3 protein: CASRGSLDTQYF. CDR3 coding DNA: TGTGCCAGTAGGGGGTCATTAGATACGCAGTATTTT.

This clonotype was seen many times. The chain has TRBV11-2 and TRBJ2-5; tentative D call: TRBD1 (5 bases). V lost 5 bases and J 7 bases, leaving 11 bases between the germline ends. The CDR3 runs to 12 residues. Germline V gives CDR1 SGHAT, CDR2 FQNNGV. CDR3 amino acids: CASSQRGATQYF. CDR3 nucleotides: TGTGCCAGCAGCCAAAGGGGTGCGACCCAGTACTTC.

The chain is built from TRBV10-3 and TRBJ2-7, with 11 bases matching TRBD2. The ends lost 2 bases at V and 3 bases at J; junction bases unmatched: 0. Germline values: CDR1 ENHRY, CDR2 SYGVKD. This CDR3 is built from 14 residues. DNA of the CDR3: TGTGCCATCAGTGAGGGGACTAGCGGCTACGAGCAGTACTTC. Amino acid sequence: CAISEGTSGYEQYF.

The J gene is TRBJ2-7, the V gene TRBV4-1; D tentatively reads TRBD1 or TRBD2 (5 bases each). Per the germline V gene, CDR1 is MGHRA and CDR2 is YSYEKL. This CDR3 is built from 16 residues. V gave up 1 base and J gave up 3 bases, with 16 bases separating them. The CDR3, as DNA: TGCGCCAGCAGCCAAGGGGTGGGGGTCGTGTTCTACGAGCAGTACTTC. It is translated as CASSQGVGVVFYEQYF.

V gene TRBV6-2 or TRBV6-3 combines with J gene TRBJ1-5, with TRBD1 matching 7 bases. Germline V gene data show CDR1 as MNHEY and CDR2 as SVGEGT. With 2 bases clipped from V and 8 bases from J, the junction kept 18 bases outside the gene matches. This CDR3 region has 18 residues. CDR3 loop: CASSYPTPGQRLMEPQHF. CDR3 DNA sequence: TGTGCCAGCAGTTACCCCACTCCGGGACAGCGACTGATGGAGCCCCAGCATTTT.

The CDR3 reads CATSRDRMSHQQRSDRGGYGYTF. In DNA form, the CDR3 reads TGTGCCACCAGCAGAGATCGGATGAGCCACCAGCAGAGATCGGATAGGGGGGGATATGGCTACACCTTC. V gene TRBV15 combines with J gene TRBJ1-2; D might be TRBD1 (6 bases). Looked up from germline, CDR1 is LNHNV and CDR2 is YYDKDF (reference sequence). This CDR3 is built from 23 residues. Trimming took 0 bases from V and 5 from J, leaving 37 bases between them.

The chain has TRBV20-1 and TRBJ2-1; TRBD2 aligns across 12 bases. CDR1 DFQATT and CDR2 SNEGSKA come from the germline V gene (reference sequence). The CDR3 has 16 residues. The V and J ends lost 3 bases and 0 bases, in that order; junction bases with no gene match: 3. The CDR3, as DNA: TGCAGTGCTAGGACTAGCGGGAGTTCCTCCTACAATGAGCAGTTCTTC. This gives the protein CSARTSGSSSYNEQFF.

Many counts were recorded for this clonotype. The chain combines TRBV28 with TRBJ2-1; a possible D gene is TRBD2 (6 bases). V gave up 8 bases and J gave up 4 bases, with 12 bases separating them. The CDR3 runs to 13 residues. Germline values: CDR1 MDHEN, CDR2 SYDVKM. This CDR3 is CASVDSGYNEQFF. As DNA, the CDR3 is TGTGCCAGCGTTGATAGCGGTTACAATGAGCAGTTCTTC.

This clonotype was seen more than once but under ten times. V usage is TRBV20-1 and J usage is TRBJ2-7; 7 bases fit TRBD1. J lost 6 bases, V lost 3 bases, and 11 bases had no gene match. The CDR3 covers 14 residues. Germline values: CDR1 DFQATT, CDR2 SNEGSKA (reference sequence). The CDR3 sequence is CSARAGTARREQYF. CDR3 bases: TGCAGTGCTAGGGCCGGGACAGCGCGTCGCGAGCAGTACTTC.

The chain carries TRBV5-1 and TRBJ2-5, with 7 nucleotides matching TRBD1. CDR1 is SGHRS and CDR2 is YFSETQ in the germline V gene. CDR3 size: 12 residues. J lost 5 bases, V lost 6 bases, and 4 bases had no gene match. The CDR3 bases are TGCGCCAGCAAGATGGGACAGGAGACCCAGTACTTC. Protein: CASKMGQETQYF.

This clonotype was found many times. V gene TRBV11-2 combines with J gene TRBJ2-7, with 9 bases aligning to TRBD1. The V and J ends lost 3 bases and 7 bases, in that order; junction bases with no gene match: 16. Looked up from germline, CDR1 is SGHAT and CDR2 is FQNNGV. The CDR3 covers 17 residues. DNA for the CDR3: TGTGCCAGCAGCTTCCTTGGGACAGGGAGTCCTGTAAAGGAGCAGTACTTC. It specifies CASSFLGTGSPVKEQYF.

This clonotype was counted many times. The chain links TRBV2 to TRBJ2-3; perhaps TRBD1 as D (5 bases). The germline V gene has CDR1 SNHLY and CDR2 FYNNEI. The CDR3 sequence is 13 residues long. Trimming pared 4 bases from V and 4 bases from J, leaving 9 bases between. The CDR3 nucleotides read TGTGCCAGCAGTGTAGGACAACCAGATACGCAGTATTTT. Its translation is CASSVGQPDTQYF.

This clonotype was picked up many times. The J gene is TRBJ2-1, the V gene TRBV30; TRBD2 matches 11 bases. The CDR3 consists of 15 residues. The V segment lost 2 bases and the J segment 7 bases; nucleotides outside the gene matches: 7. Germline V gene sequence: CDR1 GTSNPN, CDR2 SVGIG (reference sequence). CDR3 in amino acids: CAWSSELAGDNEQFF. In DNA form, the CDR3 reads TGTGCCTGGAGTTCTGAACTAGCGGGAGATAATGAGCAGTTCTTC.

This clonotype was seen ten or more times. V usage is TRBV27 and J usage is TRBJ1-1; D unclear. The CDR3 covers 17 residues. The V gene lost 7 bases and the J gene lost 0 bases, with 21 bases spanning the gap. Looked up from germline, CDR1 is MNHEY and CDR2 is SMNVEV (reference sequence). DNA for the CDR3: TGTGCCAGCACCCCTCTCGCCCCCGTGGGGTTGAACACTGAAGCTTTCTTT. It translates to CASTPLAPVGLNTEAFF.

The rearrangement links TRBV6-2 or TRBV6-3 to TRBJ2-1; 13 bases agree with TRBD2. CDR3 size: 20 residues. Germline CDR1 and CDR2: MNHEY and SVGEGT. Trimming took 0 bases from V and 9 from J; bases not matched to a gene: 17. CDR3 bases: TGTGCCAGCAGTTACTCTCGAACTAGCGGGAGGGCCCGGGGGACCGTTGAGCAGTTCTTC. Protein sequence: CASSYSRTSGRARGTVEQFF.

This clonotype was seen repeatedly, ten times or more. The chain carries TRBV11-2 and TRBJ2-7; a weak D match, TRBD2 (5 bases). The CDR3 has 15 amino acids. V shed 3 bases and J shed 0 bases, with 12 bases lying between them. The germline gives CDR1 SGHAT, CDR2 FQNNGV. The CDR3 DNA sequence: TGTGCCAGCAGCTTTAACCGAGGGAGCTCCTACGAGCAGTACTTC. Amino acids: CASSFNRGSSYEQYF.

This clonotype has more than one count but fewer than ten. One end of the junction is discordant with germline, which a read error may explain. The CDR3 protein is CASSLPLLRGGLVF. The CDR3, as DNA: TGTGCCAGCAGTTTACCCCTCCTCCGCGGGGGACTGGTCTTC. This chain joins TRBV12-3 or TRBV12-4 and TRBJ2-1; 7 positions agree with TRBD2. The CDR3 totals 14 residues.

V usage is TRBV7-2 and J usage is TRBJ2-7; the match to TRBD1 covers 8 bases. J lost 6 bases, V lost 5 bases, and 9 bases had no gene match. The CDR3 is 14 residues long. The V gene's germline CDR1 is SGHTA and CDR2 FQGNSA. The CDR3 DNA follows: TGTGCCAGCAGCCTGTTTGGACAGGGCGGCGAGCAGTACTTC. It specifies CASSLFGQGGEQYF. Full variable domain (outside the CDR3, taken from reference TRBV7-2 and TRBJ2-7): GAGVSQSPSNKVTEKGKDVELRCDPISGHTALYWYRQSLGQGLEFLIYFQGNSAPDKSGLPSDRFSAERTGGSVSTLTIQRTQQEDSAVYLCASSLFGQGGEQYFGPGTRLTVT.

In its sample, this clonotype was seen a few times. The chain uses TRBV5-8 and TRBJ1-1; a weak D match, TRBD1 (5 bases). The V end was cut by 4 bases, the J end by 7 bases, with 23 bases between. The CDR3 sequence is 16 residues long. The germline V gene has CDR1 SGHTS and CDR2 YDEGEE. The CDR3, as DNA: TGTGCCAGCAGCAACCCCGCCAGGGTGAACACGTTTGAAGCTTTCTTT. Its protein is CASSNPARVNTFEAFF.